This T cell receptor (beta chain) was sequenced for a study of regulatory T cells in long-lasting Graves disease. Overall study findings and caveats: Clonotypes that were public and shared totalled fewer than 3,500 in persistent patients versus 750 to 1,000 in new patients. Lower TCR diversity characterized persistent Graves' patients relative to newly diagnosed patients. Persistent disease preferred TRBV28, TRBJ1-2 and TRBJ2-5. Accuracy may have suffered from the small sample size.

On this clonotype itself: The antigen is undetermined. Possible read error: a much larger clone is one base away.

Time point reported: persistent/refractory GD, antithyroid drugs over 5 years with positive TRAb. From RNA extracted from PBMCs, the TCR library was made. CDR1 is SNHLY and CDR2 is FYNNEI in the germline V gene. Trimming pared 3 bases from V and 6 bases from J, leaving 8 bases between. This CDR3 contains 12 residues. Through Arm-PCR of CDR3 regions and iRepertoire HTBI primers, TCR beta libraries were built. TCRdb re-analysed the multiplex PCR reads in MiXCR, keeping a single row per CDR3 protein. Seen here are about 660,000 distinct CDR3 sequences, about 32% observed once, and the top ten hold 40% to 50%.

V usage is TRBV2 and J usage is TRBJ1-1; D call uncertain. The clonotype was recovered from a female donor with Graves disease. The sample consisted of peripheral blood mononuclear cells (PBMCs), taken when the disease was refractory, from a patient treated with antithyroid drugs. This chain's CDR3 is CASSEGVPEAFF. The CDR3 DNA reads as TGTGCCAGCAGTGAGGGAGTTCCTGAAGCTTTCTTT.